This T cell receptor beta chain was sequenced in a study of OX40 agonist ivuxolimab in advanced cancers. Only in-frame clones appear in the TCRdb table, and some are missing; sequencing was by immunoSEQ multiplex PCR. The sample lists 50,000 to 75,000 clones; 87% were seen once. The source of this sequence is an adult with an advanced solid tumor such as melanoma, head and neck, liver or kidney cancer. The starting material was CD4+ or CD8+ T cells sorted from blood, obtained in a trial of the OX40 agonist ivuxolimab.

CDR3 loop: CASSGELPGLPISEQYF. CDR3 nucleotides: TGTGCCAGCAGCGGCGAACTCCCGGGACTTCCAATCAGCGAGCAGTACTTC. The chain is built from TRBV9 and TRBJ2-7; possible D gene TRBD2, 6 bases. This CDR3 is 17 amino acids long. Germline V gene lookup returns CDR1 SGDLS and CDR2 YYNGEE. V was trimmed by 3 bases and J by 6 bases, leaving 25 bases between them.